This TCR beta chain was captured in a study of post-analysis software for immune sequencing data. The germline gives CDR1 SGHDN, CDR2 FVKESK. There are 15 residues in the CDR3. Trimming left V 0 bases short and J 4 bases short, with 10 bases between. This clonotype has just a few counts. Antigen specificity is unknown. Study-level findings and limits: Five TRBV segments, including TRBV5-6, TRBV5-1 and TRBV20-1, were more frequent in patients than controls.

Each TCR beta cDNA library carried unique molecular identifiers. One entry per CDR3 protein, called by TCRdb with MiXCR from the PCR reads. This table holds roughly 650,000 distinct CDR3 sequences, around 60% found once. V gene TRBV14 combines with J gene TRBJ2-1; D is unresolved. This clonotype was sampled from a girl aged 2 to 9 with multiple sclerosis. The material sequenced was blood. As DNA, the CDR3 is TGTGCCAGCAGCCAAGATGGGCAGTCTTACAATGAGCAGTTCTTC. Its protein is CASSQDGQSYNEQFF. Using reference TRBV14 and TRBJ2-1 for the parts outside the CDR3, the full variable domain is EAGVTQFPSHSVIEKGQTVTLRCDPISGHDNLYWYRRVMGKEIKFLLHFVKESKQDESGMPNNRFLAERTGGTYSTLKVQPAELEDSGVYFCASSQDGQSYNEQFFGPGTRLTVL.